This T cell receptor beta chain came from a study of immune evolution from preneoplasia to lung adenocarcinoma. TCRdb's copy holds only in-frame clones and misses some; the assay was immunoSEQ multiplex PCR. The repertoire consists of about 8,400 clones, with under 90% occurring once and the leading ten covering roughly 8%. In its sample, this clone was seen once. V lost 8 bases and J lost 8, with 12 bases in between. The CDR3 is made up of 12 amino acids. The V gene's germline CDR1 is SNHLY and CDR2 FYNNEI. The sample taken for sequencing was FFPE invasive lung adenocarcinoma tissue. The chain recombines TRBV2 with TRBJ1-4; D is undetermined. The sequence came from a person between 50 and 60 years old with lung adenocarcinoma. CDR3: CASSGVSEKLFF. In DNA form, the CDR3 reads TGTGCCAGCTCCGGGGTTAGCGAAAAACTGTTTTTT. Full variable domain (outside the CDR3, taken from reference TRBV2 and TRBJ1-4): EPEVTQTPSHQVTQMGQEVILRCVPISNHLYFYWYRQILGQKVEFLVSFYNNEISEKSEIFDDQFSVERPDGSNFTLKIRSTKLEDSAMYFCASSGVSEKLFFGSGTQLSVL.